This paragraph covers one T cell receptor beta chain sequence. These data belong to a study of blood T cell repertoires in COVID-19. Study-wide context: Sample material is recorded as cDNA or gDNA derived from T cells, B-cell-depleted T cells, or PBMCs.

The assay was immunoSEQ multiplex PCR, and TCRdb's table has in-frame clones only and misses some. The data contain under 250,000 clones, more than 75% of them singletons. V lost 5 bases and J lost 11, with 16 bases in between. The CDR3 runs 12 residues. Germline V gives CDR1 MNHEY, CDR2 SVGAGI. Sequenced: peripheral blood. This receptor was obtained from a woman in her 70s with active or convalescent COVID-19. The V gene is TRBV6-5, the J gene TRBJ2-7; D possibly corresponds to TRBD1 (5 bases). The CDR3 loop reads CASSRGQGGEYF. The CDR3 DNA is TGTGCCAGCAGTCGAGGTCAGGGTGGGGAGTACTTC.